Listed below are T cell receptor beta chains from one sample, sequenced in a study of blood T cells in healthy people across ages. One entry per CDR3 protein, called by TCRdb with MiXCR from the 5' RACE reads. The data contain hundreds of thousands of distinct CDR3 sequences, about 55% of them seen just once; the ten biggest clones take up about 38%. Sequencing used blood. These receptor sequences come from a man older than 75 in good health. Each CDR3 is given with its conserved first and last residue. The D gene is left open where the match is weak. Expanded clones get a size class; other rows say once, few or many, or leave the size out.

V gene	clone size	D gene	J gene	CDR3 protein	CDR3 DNA
TRBV3-1	-	TRBD2	TRBJ2-1	CASSFLAGDGEQFF	TGTGCCAGCAGCTTCCTAGCGGGAGACGGTGAGCAGTTCTTC
TRBV6-6	-	-	TRBJ1-2	CASKGREDYGYTF	TGTGCCAGCAAAGGCAGGGAGGACTATGGCTACACCTTC
TRBV7-8	-	TRBD2	TRBJ2-3	CASSLDGREGDTQYF	TGTGCCAGCAGCTTAGACGGGAGGGAGGGAGATACGCAGTATTTT
TRBV6-5	-	TRBD1	TRBJ2-1	CASSYSIGTGLSYNEQFF	TGTGCCAGCAGTTACTCGATTGGGACAGGGCTATCCTACAATGAGCAGTTCTTC
TRBV20-1	few	-	TRBJ2-7	CSARDQGGFYEQYF	TGCAGTGCTAGAGATCAGGGGGGGTTCTACGAGCAGTACTTC
TRBV20-1	-	-	TRBJ2-3	CSARAAQNTDTQYF	TGCAGTGCCAGGGCGGCGCAGAACACAGATACGCAGTATTTT
TRBV20-1	few	-	TRBJ2-1	CSAREPRRGYNEQFF	TGCAGTGCTAGAGAGCCCAGAAGGGGGTACAATGAGCAGTTCTTC
TRBV7-8	-	TRBD2	TRBJ2-5	CASSPPGLAGGLETQYF	TGTGCCAGCAGCCCGCCGGGATTAGCGGGGGGGCTTGAGACCCAGTACTTC
TRBV7-2	-	TRBD2	TRBJ2-1	CASIEIAGGYNEQFF	TGTGCCAGCATCGAGATAGCGGGGGGATACAATGAGCAGTTCTTC
TRBV15	few	-	TRBJ2-3	CATGRERITDTQYF	TGTGCCACCGGCCGGGAGAGAATCACAGATACGCAGTATTTT
TRBV5-1	-	TRBD1	TRBJ2-7	CASSPPPRDRGYEQYF	TGCGCCAGCAGCCCCCCCCCTCGGGACAGGGGCTACGAGCAGTACTTC
TRBV20-1	-	-	TRBJ1-2	CSARDARGNYGYTF	TGCAGTGCTAGAGACGCACGGGGTAACTATGGCTACACCTTC
TRBV7-2	-	-	TRBJ2-7	CASSLYGAGTSEQYF	TGTGCCAGCAGCTTGTATGGGGCGGGAACCAGTGAGCAGTACTTC
TRBV9	-	-	TRBJ1-4	CASSVDSDRSTNEKLFF	TGTGCCAGCAGCGTAGACTCGGACAGATCAACTAATGAAAAACTGTTTTTT
TRBV5-1	-	-	TRBJ2-3	CASCPQSREDTQYF	TGCGCCAGCTGCCCCCAGTCCCGTGAGGATACGCAGTATTTT
TRBV29-1	few	-	TRBJ2-7	CSATTTEQYF	TGCAGCGCTACGACTACGGAGCAGTACTTC
TRBV29-1	-	-	TRBJ2-3	CSVAARAASDTQYF	TGCAGCGTTGCGGCCAGGGCGGCCTCAGATACGCAGTATTTT
TRBV3-1	once	-	TRBJ2-7	CASTLGSSYEQYF	TGTGCCAGCACCCTCGGGTCGTCCTACGAGCAGTACTTC
TRBV29-1	-	-	TRBJ1-6	CSVGGGNSPLHF	TGCAGCGTTGGTGGTGGCAATTCACCCCTCCACTTT
TRBV4-2	-	-	TRBJ2-5	CASSQGAPGPQETQYF	TGTGCCAGCAGCCAAGGGGCCCCCGGTCCACAAGAGACCCAGTACTTC
TRBV10-3	-	TRBD1	TRBJ2-1	CAISASTGTGNNEQFF	TGTGCCATCAGTGCCTCTACCGGGACAGGGAACAATGAGCAGTTCTTC
TRBV11-2	-	TRBD1	TRBJ2-1	CASSSRQGVNEQFF	TGTGCCAGCAGCTCACGACAGGGGGTCAATGAGCAGTTCTTC
TRBV5-8	few	TRBD2	TRBJ2-3	CASSWISGRYIHTQYF	TGTGCCAGCAGCTGGATTAGCGGGAGGTACATACATACGCAGTATTTT
TRBV12-3/TRBV12-4	many	-	TRBJ2-1	CASSPTGHEQFF	TGTGCCAGCAGCCCCACGGGCCATGAGCAGTTCTTC
TRBV25-1	-	TRBD2	TRBJ2-3	CASSEFSGSGDTQYF	TGTGCCAGCAGTGAGTTTAGCGGGAGTGGAGATACGCAGTATTTT
TRBV5-6	-	TRBD1	TRBJ2-2	CASSATGENTGELFF	TGTGCCAGCAGCGCCACAGGGGAGAACACCGGGGAGCTGTTTTTT
TRBV4-1	-	-	TRBJ2-6	CASSLLQGGRGTGANVLTF	TGCGCCAGCAGCCTCCTACAAGGTGGCAGGGGCACTGGGGCCAACGTCCTGACTTTC
TRBV29-1	-	TRBD2	TRBJ2-1	CSAGGLVSYNEQFF	TGCAGCGCCGGGGGACTAGTCTCCTACAATGAGCAGTTCTTC
TRBV5-1	-	TRBD1	TRBJ2-5	CASSLGRRDRVQETQYF	TGCGCCAGCAGCTTGGGTCGGAGGGACAGGGTTCAAGAGACCCAGTACTTC
TRBV7-3	few	TRBD1	TRBJ2-2	CASSSSRDRANTGELFF	TGTGCCAGCAGTTCCTCCCGGGACAGGGCGAACACCGGGGAGCTGTTTTTT
TRBV28	-	TRBD1	TRBJ1-2	CASSFSTGLSGGYTF	TGTGCCAGCAGTTTCTCGACAGGGCTGAGCGGTGGCTACACCTTC
TRBV3-1	-	TRBD1	TRBJ1-1	CASSLRTGQGARAFF	TGTGCCAGCAGCCTTAGGACGGGACAGGGGGCCCGGGCTTTCTTT
TRBV28	few	-	TRBJ2-7	CASLEGRSHYEQYF	TGTGCCAGCCTGGAGGGGCGGAGCCACTACGAGCAGTACTTC
TRBV3-1	-	TRBD1	TRBJ2-7	CASSPRTGSIPGVEQYF	TGTGCCAGCAGCCCCAGGACAGGGAGCATTCCGGGGGTCGAGCAGTACTTC